One T cell receptor (beta chain) is described in this entry. Its target is unknown. Germline lookup yields CDR1 SGHVS and CDR2 FQNEAQ. CDR3 length equals 15 residues. V was clipped by 6 bases and J by 6 bases, with 21 bases between them. These data come from a study of beta chain features in type 1 diabetes. The study, taken as a whole, reports: Within the patient group, naive, central memory and Treg TCRB repertoires appeared more similar to each other than within healthy donors.

What was sequenced were expressed TCRB transcripts, since all of the isolated RNA had been reverse transcribed. Produced via immunoSEQ multiplex PCR; TCRdb's table is partial and in-frame only. The repertoire holds over 700,000 clones, with roughly 16% as singletons. Each of the CD4+ naive, central memory, regulatory and stem cell-like memory populations was sorted via CD45RO/CCR7/CD25/CD127/CD95/CD27. Sequencing was carried out using naive CD4+ T cells from blood. J is TRBJ2-7 and V is TRBV7-8; D might be TRBD2 (6 bases). The sequence was collected from a woman aged 18 to 35 in good health. The CDR3 DNA is TGTGCCAGCAGAACGACGGGAGTAGGTTTGGGCGAGCAGTACTTC. The encoded protein is CASRTTGVGLGEQYF.